These 10 T cell receptor beta chains were sequenced from one sample in a study of OX40 agonist ivuxolimab in advanced cancers. Clones were sequenced by immunoSEQ multiplex PCR, and TCRdb holds only the in-frame ones, with some missing. The table records 100,000 or so clones, over 75% of them present only once. The sequencing here drew on CD4+ or CD8+ T cells sorted from blood, taken in a trial of the OX40 agonist ivuxolimab. The receptors were gathered from an adult with an advanced solid tumor such as melanoma, head and neck, liver or kidney cancer.

CDR3 coding DNA: TGCGCCAGCAGCCAAGGAGAGGGGGTATACGGGGAGCTGTTTTTT. This encodes CASSQGEGVYGELFF. The gene calls are TRBV4-3 and TRBJ2-2, with D tentatively TRBD1 (6 bases). The CDR3 loop spans 15 amino acids. The germline CDR1 and CDR2 sequences are LGHNA and YSLEER. The V end was cut by 1 base, the J end by 7 bases, with 13 bases between.

This chain joins TRBV21-1 and TRBJ2-5; the listed D gene, TRBD2, was not tested against the DNA. TRBV21-1 has pseudogene status. The CDR3 extends over 16 amino acids. This CDR3 is CASIPLGGRALETQYF. CDR3 sequence (DNA): TGTGCCAGCATCCCCCTGGGCGGGAGGGCCCTGGAGACCCAGTACTTC.

J is TRBJ2-2 and V is TRBV28, with 7 bases fitting TRBD1. The CDR3 extends over 16 amino acids. Germline V CDR1 and CDR2: MDHEN, SYDVKM. The V segment lost 6 bases and the J segment 1 base; nucleotides outside the gene matches: 8. CDR3 region: CASRISGQLNTGELFF. DNA for the CDR3: TGTGCCAGCAGAATCTCGGGACAGCTGAACACCGGGGAGCTGTTTTTT.

The V call is TRBV7-2, the J call TRBJ2-7; D ambiguous. CDR1 and CDR2 (germline): SGHTA, FQGNSA. V was trimmed by 4 bases and J by 2 bases, leaving 18 bases between them. There are 16 residues in the CDR3. The CDR3 loop reads CASSSTPRAGPYEQYF. In nucleotides, the CDR3 is TGTGCCAGCAGCTCGACCCCCCGCGCCGGACCCTACGAGCAGTACTTC.

The gene calls are TRBV10-3 and TRBJ2-1; 14 nucleotides align to TRBD2. The germline CDR1 and CDR2 sequences are ENHRY and SYGVKD. The CDR3 contains 17 residues. J was trimmed by 4 bases and V by 0 bases; bases with no gene match: 2. The CDR3 loop reads CAISESGTSGSYNEQFF. The CDR3 DNA follows: TGTGCCATCAGTGAGTCGGGGACTAGCGGGAGTTACAATGAGCAGTTCTTC.

The J gene is TRBJ2-1, the V gene TRBV5-1, with 11 bases lining up with TRBD1. Trimming removed 4 bases from V and 4 bases from J; junction bases left unmatched: 7. CDR3 size: 16 residues. Germline-derived CDR1 and CDR2 are SGHRS and YFSETQ. The DNA of the CDR3 is TGCGCCAGCAGCCACCCCGGGACAGGGGGGTACAATGAGCAGTTCTTC. It encodes CASSHPGTGGYNEQFF.

V is TRBV7-6 and J is TRBJ2-5; perhaps TRBD2 as D (5 bases). The CDR3 consists of 16 residues. CDR1 SGHVS and CDR2 FNYEAQ come from the germline V gene. Deletions cut 0 bases from V and 4 bases from J, with 15 bases between. The CDR3 reads CASSLAGSASIETQYF. The CDR3 nucleotides read TGTGCCAGCAGCTTAGCGGGGAGCGCGAGCATAGAGACCCAGTACTTC.

The V gene is TRBV28, the J gene TRBJ2-1; D gene uncertain. From germline, CDR1 is MDHEN and CDR2 SYDVKM. Trimming removed 7 bases from V and 6 bases from J, with 7 bases in between. The CDR3 loop spans 11 amino acids. This chain's CDR3 is CASTQVNEQFF. CDR3 nucleotides: TGTGCCAGCACCCAAGTCAATGAGCAGTTCTTC.

This rearrangement joins TRBV28 to TRBJ2-3, with a weak D call TRBD2 (5 bases). CDR3 size: 12 residues. The V end was cut by 3 bases, the J end by 13 bases, with 14 bases between. The germline CDR1 and CDR2 sequences are MDHEN and SYDVKM. The CDR3 reads CASSFPGRYEYF. CDR3 coding DNA: TGTGCCAGCAGTTTCCCGGGGAGATACGAGTATTTT. Drawing the rest from reference TRBV28 and TRBJ2-3, the complete variable domain is DVKVTQSSRYLVKRTGEKVFLECVQDMDHENMFWYRQDPGLGLRLIYFSYDVKMKEKGDIPEGYSVSREKKERFSLILESASTNQTSMYLCASSFPGRYEYFGPGTRLTVL.

The V and J genes are TRBV9 and TRBJ2-1, with 10 positions matching TRBD2. The CDR3 runs 14 residues. Looked up from germline, CDR1 is SGDLS and CDR2 is YYNGEE. Unmatched junction bases numbered 5, after V lost 2 bases and J lost 9 bases. The chain's CDR3 is CASSVASGSFEQFF. Here the CDR3 DNA reads TGTGCCAGCAGCGTCGCTAGCGGGAGCTTTGAGCAGTTCTTC.